The 20 T cell receptor beta chains given below trace back to one sample, sequenced in a study of T cell changes during pregnancy in multiple sclerosis. The protocol was immunoSEQ multiplex PCR, while the TCRdb copy is restricted to in-frame clones and leaves out a portion. In the table there are some 80,000 clones, roughly nine tenths of which are singletons. The sequences come from peripheral blood, collected in the first trimester of pregnancy. The receptors shown here come from a female donor in good health, enrolled as a control in a pregnancy study.

DNA of the CDR3: TGTGCCAAGGAAACAGGGATTAATGAAAAACTGTTTTTT. Amino acid sequence: CAKETGINEKLFF. The V call is TRBV9, the J call TRBJ1-4; possible D gene TRBD1, 6 bases. V shed 9 bases and J shed 4 bases, with 13 bases lying between them. Looked up from germline, CDR1 is SGDLS and CDR2 is YYNGEE. The CDR3 totals 13 residues.

The chain carries TRBV7-8 and TRBJ1-1, with D possibly matching TRBD1 (6 bases). With 4 bases removed from V and 7 bases from J, the gap between germline ends came to 13 bases. This CDR3 comprises 13 residues. CDR1 SGHVS and CDR2 FQNEAQ come from the germline V gene. The CDR3 loop reads CASSSQGAGEAFF. DNA for the CDR3: TGTGCCAGCAGCTCACAGGGTGCGGGTGAAGCTTTCTTT. The whole variable domain, remainder taken from reference TRBV7-8 and TRBJ1-1, is GAGVSQSPRYKVAKRGQDVALRCDPISGHVSLFWYQQALGQGPEFLTYFQNEAQLDKSGLPSDRFFAERPEGSVSTLKIQRTQQEDSAVYLCASSSQGAGEAFFGQGTRLTVV.

This clone was seen only once. V gene TRBV2 combines with J gene TRBJ1-4; D perhaps matches TRBD1 (6 bases). There are 11 residues in the CDR3. V gave up 10 bases and J gave up 7 bases, with 10 bases separating them. The germline gives CDR1 SNHLY, CDR2 FYNNEI. The CDR3 DNA reads as TGTGCCACCACAGGGCCTGAAAAACTGTTTTTT. Residues: CATTGPEKLFF.

The chain links TRBV28 to TRBJ2-3; 9 bases match TRBD2. The CDR3 runs to 15 residues. V dropped 6 bases and J dropped 2; count of bases not matched to a gene: 6. CDR1 and CDR2 (germline): MDHEN, SYDVKM. The chain's CDR3 is CASSQTSGHTDTQYF. In DNA form, the CDR3 reads TGTGCCAGCAGCCAGACTAGCGGCCACACAGATACGCAGTATTTT.

This chain links TRBV27 with TRBJ1-1; TRBD1 agrees at 8 bases. With 10 bases clipped from V and 2 bases from J, the junction kept 12 bases outside the gene matches. The germline V gene encodes CDR1 MNHEY and CDR2 SMNVEV (reference sequence). The CDR3 is 15 amino acids. The CDR3 sequence: CATLGQGFYNTEAFF. The CDR3 coding sequence is TGTGCCACCCTAGGACAGGGCTTCTATAACACTGAAGCTTTCTTT.

The genes are TRBV5-1 and TRBJ1-1; perhaps TRBD1 as D (6 bases). Germline V lookup: CDR1 SGHRS, CDR2 YFSETQ. Trimming took 0 bases from V and 1 from J, leaving 10 bases between them. This CDR3 spans 15 amino acids. The CDR3 loop reads CASSLDRATNTEAFF. CDR3 bases: TGCGCCAGCAGCTTGGACAGGGCGACGAACACTGAAGCTTTCTTT.

This chain links TRBV5-8 with TRBJ2-5, with 12 bases fitting TRBD2. This CDR3 has 16 amino acids. CDR1 and CDR2 from the germline V gene are SGHTS and YDEGEE. J was trimmed by 5 bases and V by 3 bases; bases with no gene match: 8. The CDR3 region is CASSSGRLAGAETQYF. Here the CDR3 DNA reads TGTGCCAGCAGCTCCGGGAGACTAGCGGGAGCCGAGACCCAGTACTTC.

This clone has only a few counts. The V gene is TRBV19, the J gene TRBJ1-5; TRBD1 agrees at 9 bases. The CDR3 is made up of 18 amino acids. The germline V gene has CDR1 LNHDA and CDR2 SQIVND (reference sequence). The trim removed 4 bases at V and 2 bases at J, leaving 12 bases unmatched. The CDR3 region has the DNA TGTGCCAGTAGTAGTCACCGGGACAGGGTTGCGGGCAATCAGCCCCAGCATTTT. This translates into CASSSHRDRVAGNQPQHF.

The J gene is TRBJ1-4, the V gene TRBV5-1, with a tentative D call TRBD1 (5 bases). The germline gives CDR1 SGHRS, CDR2 YFSETQ. The CDR3 totals 15 residues. V lost 3 bases and J 0 bases, leaving 9 bases between the germline ends. In DNA, the CDR3 is TGCGCCAGCAGCTCAGGGCATGCAACTAATGAAAAACTGTTTTTT. This encodes CASSSGHATNEKLFF.

V gene TRBV6-1 combines with J gene TRBJ1-6, with TRBD1 matching 10 bases. The CDR3 runs 14 residues. Germline lookup yields CDR1 MNHNS and CDR2 SASEGT. The trim removed 7 bases at V and 7 bases at J, leaving 4 bases unmatched. The CDR3 DNA follows: TGTGCCAGCAACAGGGACAGGGGAAATTCACCCCTCCACTTT. Translation: CASNRDRGNSPLHF.

The sample holds one count of this clone. This chain uses TRBV5-1 with TRBJ2-3, with D possibly being TRBD2 (6 bases). CDR3 length equals 15 residues. Germline-derived CDR1 and CDR2 are SGHRS and YFSETQ. V dropped 0 bases and J dropped 2 bases, with 10 bases sitting between them. The CDR3 DNA is TGCGCCAGCAGCTTGGGGGGGGTGTTCACAGATACGCAGTATTTT. This codes for CASSLGGVFTDTQYF. The entire variable domain, with the rest obtained from reference TRBV5-1 and TRBJ2-3, is as follows: KAGVTQTPRYLIKTRGQQVTLSCSPISGHRSVSWYQQTPGQGLQFLFEYFSETQRNKGNFPGRFSGRQFSNSRSEMNVSTLELGDSALYLCASSLGGVFTDTQYFGPGTRLTVL.

As regards this clone: The junction departs from germline at one end; a sequencing error may be responsible. The chain uses TRBV7-7 and TRBJ2-7, with D tentatively TRBD1 (5 bases). CDR3 length: 14 amino acids. The V gene's germline CDR1 is SSHAT and CDR2 FNYEAQ (reference sequence). CDR3 protein: CASSLVPRAYEQYF. The DNA of the CDR3 is TGTGCTAGCAGCTTAGTCCCCAGGGCCTACGAGCAGTACTTC.

The V and J genes are TRBV6-5 and TRBJ1-5; D possibly corresponds to TRBD1 (6 bases). V gave up 9 bases and J gave up 4 bases, with 10 bases separating them. There are 12 residues in the CDR3. Germline V gives CDR1 MNHEY, CDR2 SVGAGI. The CDR3 bases are TGTGCCAGTCGGACAGTTAATCAGCCCCAGCATTTT. This translates into CASRTVNQPQHF.

The V call is TRBV28, the J call TRBJ1-2; D might be TRBD1 (6 bases). The V and J ends lost 6 bases and 8 bases respectively, with 19 bases between them. The CDR3 covers 14 residues. Per the germline V gene, CDR1 is MDHEN and CDR2 is SYDVKM. CDR3 protein: CASRAAGGRRGYTF. The CDR3 bases are TGTGCCAGCAGAGCCGCCGGGGGGCGTAGGGGCTACACCTTC.

The rearrangement links TRBV2 to TRBJ2-1; tentatively, D is TRBD2 (6 bases). CDR3 length: 12 residues. Germline V CDR1 and CDR2: SNHLY, FYNNEI. V lost 10 bases, J lost 6 bases, and 13 bases lay in between. The CDR3 DNA reads TGTGCCACCCTGGGGGGTGCCAATGAGCAGTTCTTC. Encoded protein: CATLGGANEQFF.

This clone was detected once. The CDR3 nucleotides are TGCGCCAGCAGTGAGCGGGCGGGAGGGTTCCACGAGCAGTACTTC. Translation gives CASSERAGGFHEQYF. This chain connects TRBV10-1 to TRBJ2-7; 9 nucleotides line up with TRBD2. Germline V gene data show CDR1 as WNHNN and CDR2 as SYGVQD (reference sequence). The CDR3 extends over 15 amino acids. V shed 2 bases and J 5 bases; nucleotides not matched to a gene: 7.

This chain links TRBV19 with TRBJ1-2, with D tentatively TRBD1 (5 bases). Germline assignment: CDR1 LNHDA and CDR2 SQIVND (reference sequence). CDR3 length: 14 amino acids. Trimming took 3 bases from V and 0 from J, leaving 8 bases between them. The CDR3 sequence: CASSMTTANYGYTF. CDR3 bases: TGTGCCAGTAGTATGACGACAGCTAACTATGGCTACACCTTC.

This chain connects TRBV2 to TRBJ2-7, with a weak D call TRBD2 (5 bases). V shed 6 bases and J shed 2 bases, with 14 bases lying between them. Per germline, CDR1 SNHLY and CDR2 FYNNEI. The CDR3 contains 14 residues. The CDR3 DNA follows: TGTGCCAGCAGACCTCGCGACTATACCTACGAGCAGTACTTC. Residues: CASRPRDYTYEQYF.

Only a few counts were recorded for this clone. The V gene is TRBV2, the J gene TRBJ1-5; TRBD1 matches 7 bases. V shed 6 bases, J shed 11 bases, and the junction held 13 bases outside the gene matches. CDR3 length: 14 amino acids. Germline V gene sequence: CDR1 SNHLY, CDR2 FYNNEI. The CDR3 DNA is TGTGCCAGCAGGCTACAGGGGTCCCAAGGGGCCCAGCATTTT. This gives the protein CASRLQGSQGAQHF.

The chain links TRBV6-4 to TRBJ2-1; TRBD2 agrees at 10 bases. V was clipped by 2 bases and J by 8 bases; unmatched bases: 6. The CDR3 covers 15 residues. Germline V gene sequence: CDR1 MRHNA, CDR2 SNTAGT. The CDR3 DNA follows: TGTGCCAGCAGTGACATAACTAGCGGGGTCGATGAGCAGTTCTTC. Encoded protein: CASSDITSGVDEQFF.